This TCR beta chain appears in the sequencing data of a study of blood T cell repertoires in COVID-19. About the research overall: Sites in the United States, Italy and Spain provided acute and convalescent COVID-19 samples. T cells, B-cell-depleted T cells, or PBMCs provided the cDNA or gDNA that served as material.

Authors' analysis steps: Estimates of nucleated cell counts were drawn from the amplification of reference gene primers. Repertoires were generated with immunoSEQ multiplex PCR, while TCRdb's copy carries only in-frame clones and drops some. V and J calls and clone size are as listed in that table; D and trimming were resolved from the DNA. Here the sample spans about 190,000 clones, about 85% being singletons. The length of the CDR3 is 17 residues. CDR1 and CDR2 (germline): LGHDT, YNNKEL (reference sequence). V was pared by 0 bases and J by 5 bases, with 11 bases of the junction left unmatched. The rearrangement uses TRBV3-1 (or the pseudogene TRBV3-2) and TRBJ2-5; 8 nucleotides match TRBD1. This sequence originates from a human donor in a cohort sampled during active COVID-19. The sequencing input was peripheral blood. The CDR3 DNA follows: TGTGCCAGCAGCCAAGATCAGGAGACAGGGGTGAGGGAGACCCAGTACTTC. It yields the protein CASSQDQETGVRETQYF.